Listed here are 2 T cell receptor beta chains from one sample, sequenced in a study of cytomegalovirus exposure and HLA in healthy donors. The PCR used 60 Vbeta and 13 Jbeta primers. Method: immunoSEQ multiplex PCR; TCRdb's copy keeps in-frame clones and lacks some. The data hold nearly 110,000 clones, with 82% observed a single time. Sequencing was performed on PBMCs. The receptors stem from a man between 50 and 59 years old in good health and CMV-seronegative.

The gene calls are TRBV6-1 and TRBJ2-1; TRBD1 aligns across 9 bases. CDR1 MNHNS and CDR2 SASEGT come from the germline V gene. This CDR3 is 16 amino acids long. V dropped 0 bases and J dropped 6; count of bases not matched to a gene: 6. The CDR3 protein is CASSEATGQGVNEQFF. The CDR3 DNA reads TGTGCCAGCAGTGAAGCGACGGGACAGGGAGTCAATGAGCAGTTCTTC.

The gene calls are TRBV11-2 and TRBJ1-1, with 12 bases identical to TRBD1. In germline, CDR1 is SGHAT, CDR2 FQNNGV. CDR3 size: 15 residues. Unmatched junction bases numbered 5, after V lost 2 bases and J lost 7 bases. CDR3 DNA: TGTGCCAGCAGCTTACGGGGACAGGGGGCAGGTGAAGCTTTCTTT. Amino acid sequence: CASSLRGQGAGEAFF.